This T cell receptor beta chain was identified in a study of cytomegalovirus exposure and HLA in healthy donors. Overall study: There were about 85 million unique TCRs (from HLA-typed donors) in an early data release. Study-wide points: There were some public TCRs occurring in many donors, but most TCR sequences were rare. Around 18,000 TCR beta sequences were associated with HLA alleles at 0.05 false discovery rate in a later analysis. Several of the most significant clusters were apparently associated with common viral pathogens in a later analysis.

PCR used 60 Vbeta primers and 13 Jbeta primers. This table comes from immunoSEQ multiplex PCR, and its TCRdb copy is limited to in-frame clones, with some not included. This sample has about 180,000 clones, with around 80% found just once. Details on this clone: Antigen: not known.

Trimming took 8 bases from V and 5 from J, leaving 15 bases between them. Germline V gene sequence: CDR1 MNHEY, CDR2 SMNVEV (reference sequence). CDR3 length: 13 residues. Source material: PBMCs. The clonotype was recovered from a woman aged 40 to 50 in good health and CMV-seronegative. The J gene is TRBJ2-5, the V gene TRBV27; D is perhaps TRBD2 (5 bases). The CDR3 sequence is CASRPWGVETQYF. CDR3 nucleotide sequence: TGTGCCAGCCGCCCTTGGGGAGTGGAGACCCAGTACTTC.